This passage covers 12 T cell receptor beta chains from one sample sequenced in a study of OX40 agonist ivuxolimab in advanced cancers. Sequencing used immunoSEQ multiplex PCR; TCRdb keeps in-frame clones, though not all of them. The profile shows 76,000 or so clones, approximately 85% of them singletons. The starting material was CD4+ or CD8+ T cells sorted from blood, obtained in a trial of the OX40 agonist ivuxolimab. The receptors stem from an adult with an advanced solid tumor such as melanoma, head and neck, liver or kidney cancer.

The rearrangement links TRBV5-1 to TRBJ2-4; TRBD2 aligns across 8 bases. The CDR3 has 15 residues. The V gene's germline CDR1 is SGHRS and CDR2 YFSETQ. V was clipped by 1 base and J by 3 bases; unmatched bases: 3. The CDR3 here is CASSLTAGGKNIQYF. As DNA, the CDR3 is TGCGCCAGCAGCTTGACGGCGGGAGGCAAAAACATTCAGTACTTC. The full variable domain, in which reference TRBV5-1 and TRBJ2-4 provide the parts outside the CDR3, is KAGVTQTPRYLIKTRGQQVTLSCSPISGHRSVSWYQQTPGQGLQFLFEYFSETQRNKGNFPGRFSGRQFSNSRSEMNVSTLELGDSALYLCASSLTAGGKNIQYFGAGTRLSVL.

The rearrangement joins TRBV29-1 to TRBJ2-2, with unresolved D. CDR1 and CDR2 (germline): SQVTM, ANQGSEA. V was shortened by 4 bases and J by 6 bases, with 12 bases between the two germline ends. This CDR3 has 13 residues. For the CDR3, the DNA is TGCAGCGTTGGGGTCATCACATCCGGGGAGCTGTTTTTT. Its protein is CSVGVITSGELFF.

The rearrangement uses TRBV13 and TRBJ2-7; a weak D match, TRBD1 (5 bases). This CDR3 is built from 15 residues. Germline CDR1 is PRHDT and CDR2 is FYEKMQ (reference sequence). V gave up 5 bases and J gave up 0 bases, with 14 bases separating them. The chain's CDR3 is CASSIRGHNSYEQYF. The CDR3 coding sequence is TGTGCCAGCAGCATAAGAGGACACAACTCCTACGAGCAGTACTTC.

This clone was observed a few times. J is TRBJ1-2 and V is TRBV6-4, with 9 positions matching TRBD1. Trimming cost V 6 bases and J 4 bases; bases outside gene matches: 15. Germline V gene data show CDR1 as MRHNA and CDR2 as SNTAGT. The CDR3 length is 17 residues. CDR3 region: CASRGRGQGGSLYGYTF. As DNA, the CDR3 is TGTGCCAGCAGGGGAAGGGGACAGGGAGGGTCTCTCTATGGCTACACCTTC.

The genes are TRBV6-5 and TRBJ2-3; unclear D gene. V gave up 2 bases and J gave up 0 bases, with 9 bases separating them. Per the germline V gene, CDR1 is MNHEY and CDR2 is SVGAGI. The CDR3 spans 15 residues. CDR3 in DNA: TGTGCCAGCAGTTACATGGCAGCTAGCACAGATACGCAGTATTTT. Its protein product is CASSYMAASTDTQYF.

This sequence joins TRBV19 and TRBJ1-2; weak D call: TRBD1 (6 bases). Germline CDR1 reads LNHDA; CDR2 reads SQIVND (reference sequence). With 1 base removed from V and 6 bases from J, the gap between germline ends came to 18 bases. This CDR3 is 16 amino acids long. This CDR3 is CASSIAGMDSGHGYTF. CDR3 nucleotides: TGTGCCAGTAGTATAGCGGGAATGGACAGTGGTCATGGCTACACCTTC.

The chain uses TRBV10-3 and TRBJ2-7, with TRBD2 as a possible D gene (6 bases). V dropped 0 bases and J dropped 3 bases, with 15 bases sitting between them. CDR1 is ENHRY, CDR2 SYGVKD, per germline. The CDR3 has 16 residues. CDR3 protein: CAISESDGGTDYEQYF. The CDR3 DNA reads TGTGCCATCAGTGAGTCAGATGGGGGGACTGACTACGAGCAGTACTTC.

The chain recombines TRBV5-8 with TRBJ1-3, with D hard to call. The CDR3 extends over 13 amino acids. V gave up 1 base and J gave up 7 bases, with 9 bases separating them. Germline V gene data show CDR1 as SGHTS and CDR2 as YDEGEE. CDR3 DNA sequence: TGTGCCAGCAGCTTGAGGCAGTGGAACACCATATATTTT. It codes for CASSLRQWNTIYF.

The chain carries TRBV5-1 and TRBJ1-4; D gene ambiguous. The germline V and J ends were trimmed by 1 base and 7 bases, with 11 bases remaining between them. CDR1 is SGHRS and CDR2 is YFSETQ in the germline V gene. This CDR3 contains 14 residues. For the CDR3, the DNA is TGCGCCAGCAGCTTGCGGCCGGTCGGTGAAAAACTGTTTTTT. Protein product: CASSLRPVGEKLFF.

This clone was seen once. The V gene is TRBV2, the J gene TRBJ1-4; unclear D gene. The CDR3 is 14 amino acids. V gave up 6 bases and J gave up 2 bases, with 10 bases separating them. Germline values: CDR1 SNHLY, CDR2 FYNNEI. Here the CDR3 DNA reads TGTGCCAGCAGATCGGATTACACTAATGAAAAACTGTTTTTT. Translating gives CASRSDYTNEKLFF. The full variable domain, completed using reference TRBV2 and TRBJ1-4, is EPEVTQTPSHQVTQMGQEVILRCVPISNHLYFYWYRQILGQKVEFLVSFYNNEISEKSEIFDDQFSVERPDGSNFTLKIRSTKLEDSAMYFCASRSDYTNEKLFFGSGTQLSVL.

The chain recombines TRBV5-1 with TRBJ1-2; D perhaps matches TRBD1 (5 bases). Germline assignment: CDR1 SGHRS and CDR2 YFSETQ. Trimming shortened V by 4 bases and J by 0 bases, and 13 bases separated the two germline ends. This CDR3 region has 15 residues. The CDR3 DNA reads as TGCGCCAGCAGCGAGAACCAGGGAACTAACTATGGCTACACCTTC. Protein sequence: CASSENQGTNYGYTF.

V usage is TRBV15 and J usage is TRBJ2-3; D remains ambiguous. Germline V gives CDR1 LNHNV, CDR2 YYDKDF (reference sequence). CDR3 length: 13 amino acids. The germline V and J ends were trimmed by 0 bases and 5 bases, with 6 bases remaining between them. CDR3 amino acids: CATSRDPEDTQYF. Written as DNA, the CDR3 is TGTGCCACCAGCAGAGATCCGGAAGATACGCAGTATTTT.